This T cell receptor (beta chain) was recovered during a study of blood T cell repertoires in COVID-19. For the study at large: Sample material is recorded as cDNA or gDNA derived from T cells, B-cell-depleted T cells, or PBMCs.

Per germline, CDR1 MGHRA and CDR2 YSYEKL. Trimming pared 2 bases from V and 10 bases from J, leaving 16 bases between. CDR3 length: 14 amino acids. Methods used by the authors: Reference gene primers were amplified, and this amplification served to estimate nucleated cell counts. Measured with immunoSEQ multiplex PCR; TCRdb has only the in-frame clones, and not every one. The V and J calls and clone size come from that table; D and trimming were worked out from the DNA. The profile covers about 120,000 clones, with roughly 88% appearing a single time and around a tenth taken by the ten largest. This TCR was sampled from a man in his fifties or sixties with acute or convalescent COVID-19. The gene calls are TRBV4-1 and TRBJ2-3; D is unresolved. Sequenced input: peripheral blood. As DNA, the CDR3 is TGCGCCAGCAGCCAAATTCTCGGTGGCGGCCCGCAGTATTTT. Its translation: CASSQILGGGPQYF.